These T cell receptor beta chains were read from a single sample in a study of technical replicates of blood from several donors. TCRdb's table, derived via immunoSEQ multiplex PCR, lists solely in-frame clones and lacks some. The data hold 50,000 or so clones, with about 94% observed a single time. Sequenced: PBMCs. Receptors were obtained from a human donor in good health. Some clones in this sample may be carry-over from other donors' samples. Each CDR3 is given with its conserved first and last residue. D genes are given only for firm matches. The listing skips clone size in some rows; elsewhere it reads once, few, many or a size class.

>once|TRBV4-3|.|13|TRBJ2-7
CASSQYTSYEQYF
TGCGCCAGCAGCCAGTACACCTCCTACGAGCAGTACTTC
>.|TRBV10-3|.|12|TRBJ2-7
CAISEFNYEQYF
TGTGCCATCAGTGAGTTTAACTACGAGCAGTACTTC
>.|TRBV7-8|.|14|TRBJ1-5
CASSLVEGNQPQHF
TGTGCCAGCAGCTTAGTTGAGGGCAATCAGCCCCAGCATTTT
>.|TRBV6-6|TRBD1|16|TRBJ1-5
CASRGTGDYSNQPQHF
TGTGCCAGCAGGGGGACAGGGGACTATAGCAATCAGCCCCAGCATTTT
>few|TRBV19|.|14|TRBJ1-5
CASSDGGSNQPQHF
TGTGCCAGTAGTGACGGGGGATCCAATCAGCCCCAGCATTTT
>.|TRBV27|.|15|TRBJ1-2
CASSPRATDPYGYTF
TGTGCCAGCAGCCCCCGAGCGACAGACCCCTATGGCTACACCTTC
>.|TRBV7-9|TRBD2|17|TRBJ2-1
CASSLASGPREASKQFF
TGTGCCAGCAGCTTAGCGTCGGGGCCGCGGGAGGCCTCGAAGCAGTTCTTC
>.|TRBV18|.|13|TRBJ2-3
CASSPQGTDTQYF
TGTGCCAGCTCACCACAGGGGACAGATACGCAGTATTTT
>.|TRBV9|.|14|TRBJ1-3
CASSARGAGNTIYF
TGTGCCAGCAGCGCAAGGGGTGCTGGAAACACCATATATTTT
>.|TRBV10-1|TRBD1|14|TRBJ1-5
CASLQGAWHQPQHF
TGCGCCAGCTTACAGGGGGCGTGGCATCAGCCCCAGCATTTT
>.|TRBV10-3|.|12|TRBJ1-1
CAIGQQNTEAFF
TGTGCCATCGGGCAGCAGAACACTGAAGCTTTCTTT
>once|TRBV7-9|.|11|TRBJ2-7
CASSQSIEQYF
TGTGCCAGCAGCCAATCTATCGAGCAGTACTTC
>.|TRBV5-4|.|15|TRBJ2-7
CASSSRQETNYEQYF
TGTGCCAGCAGCTCGAGACAGGAGACGAACTACGAGCAGTACTTC
>once|TRBV29-1|TRBD2|15|TRBJ2-3
CSATEREARLDTQYF
TGCAGCGCAACGGAGCGGGAGGCCCGTTTGGATACGCAGTATTTT
>.|TRBV5-6|TRBD2|14|TRBJ2-4
CASSFRAGGNIQYF
TGTGCCAGCAGTTTCCGGGCGGGAGGGAACATTCAGTACTTC
>.|TRBV19|.|12|TRBJ2-7
CASSAGTYEQYF
TGTGCCAGTTCGGCGGGTACCTACGAGCAGTACTTC
>.|TRBV6-5|.|11|TRBJ2-1
CASGTRSEQFF
TGTGCCAGCGGGACAAGGAGTGAGCAGTTCTTC
>.|TRBV4-3|.|15|TRBJ2-2
CASSQDQVNTGELFF
TGCGCCAGCAGCCAAGATCAGGTGAACACCGGGGAGCTGTTTTTT
>.|TRBV7-2|.|14|TRBJ1-2
CASSPGPAESGYTF
TGTGCCAGCAGCCCTGGTCCAGCGGAGTCCGGCTACACCTTC
>.|TRBV2|.|12|TRBJ1-1
CATPGTIAEAFF
TGTGCCACCCCTGGAACTATCGCTGAAGCTTTCTTT
>.|TRBV6-6|.|12|TRBJ1-1
CASSLRSTEAFF
TGTGCCAGCAGCCTACGTAGCACTGAAGCTTTCTTT
>.|TRBV6-5|.|15|TRBJ1-1
CASSPQGLLNTEAFF
TGTGCCAGCAGTCCGCAGGGACTTCTTAACACTGAAGCTTTCTTT
>.|TRBV7-2|TRBD2|15|TRBJ2-7
CASSLRSGSSYEQYF
TGTGCCAGCAGCTTAAGGAGCGGGAGCTCCTACGAGCAGTACTTC
>.|TRBV30|.|15|TRBJ1-2
CAWSPPVGAGYGYTF
TGTGCCTGGAGTCCCCCAGTGGGGGCAGGCTATGGCTACACCTTC
>.|TRBV27|TRBD1|13|TRBJ1-2
CASSSTGGLGYTF
TGTGCCAGCAGTTCGACAGGGGGCCTTGGCTACACCTTC
>.|TRBV19|TRBD1|14|TRBJ1-3
CASSAGGSGNTIYF
TGTGCCAGTAGTGCAGGGGGCTCTGGAAACACCATATATTTT
>.|TRBV4-1|.|15|TRBJ2-5
CASSQDSGIQETQYF
TGCGCCAGCAGCCAAGATTCCGGGATCCAAGAGACCCAGTACTTC
>.|TRBV27|.|15|TRBJ1-5
CASINRAIGNQPQHF
TGTGCCAGCATTAACAGGGCAATCGGCAATCAGCCCCAGCATTTT
>.|TRBV19|TRBD1|14|TRBJ1-1
CASSRDREGTEAFF
TGTGCCAGTAGCAGGGACAGGGAGGGCACTGAAGCTTTCTTT
>.|TRBV30|.|13|TRBJ2-7
CAWSVLSSYEQYF
TGTGCCTGGAGTGTACTAAGCTCCTACGAGCAGTACTTC
>once|TRBV6-4|TRBD2|15|TRBJ2-3
CASSYSGLATDTQYF
TGTGCCAGCAGTTACTCGGGACTAGCGACAGATACGCAGTATTTT
>.|TRBV9|.|13|TRBJ1-1
CASSVVYYTEAFF
TGTGCCAGCAGCGTAGTTTACTACACTGAAGCTTTCTTT
>.|TRBV4-1|TRBD2|18|TRBJ2-1
CASSQGGLAGARYNEQFF
TGCGCCAGCAGCCAAGGTGGGCTAGCGGGAGCGAGATACAATGAGCAGTTCTTC
>.|TRBV7-8|TRBD1|14|TRBJ2-7
CASSLSAGGDEQYF
TGTGCCAGCAGCTTAAGCGCAGGGGGTGACGAGCAGTACTTC
>few|TRBV11-1|.|14|TRBJ1-1
CASSLIRGRTEAFF
TGTGCCAGCAGCCTCATACGGGGAAGGACTGAAGCTTTCTTT
>.|TRBV6-5|.|13|TRBJ1-2
CASTFGVNYGYTF
TGTGCCAGCACCTTCGGGGTTAACTATGGCTACACCTTC
>.|TRBV19|.|13|TRBJ1-2
CASRMAGNYGYTF
TGTGCCAGTAGGATGGCGGGGAACTATGGCTACACCTTC
>.|TRBV7-8|.|13|TRBJ2-5
CASTLGAQETQYF
TGTGCCAGCACGCTAGGGGCCCAAGAGACCCAGTACTTC
>.|TRBV10-1|TRBD2|16|TRBJ2-5
CASSRTSGGPQETQYF
TGCGCCAGCAGTCGGACTAGCGGGGGACCACAAGAGACCCAGTACTTC
>.|TRBV6-5|TRBD1|13|TRBJ2-1
CASRTGAYNEQFF
TGTGCCAGCAGGACAGGGGCGTACAATGAGCAGTTCTTC
>.|TRBV5-4|.|17|TRBJ2-1
CASSLQTGPSSYNEQFF
TGTGCCAGCAGCCTGCAGACAGGACCCTCCTCCTACAATGAGCAGTTCTTC
>.|TRBV5-6|.|16|TRBJ2-1
CASSSPYSSSYNEQFF
TGTGCCAGCAGCTCCCCCTACTCGAGCTCCTACAATGAGCAGTTCTTC
>once|TRBV29-1|.|12|TRBJ2-7
CSVVDSSYEQYF
TGCAGCGTTGTAGACAGCTCCTACGAGCAGTACTTC
>.|TRBV25-1|TRBD1|14|TRBJ1-2
CASSGGQGEHGYTF
TGTGCCAGCAGTGGAGGTCAGGGGGAGCATGGCTACACCTTC
>.|TRBV6-4|.|15|TRBJ2-1
CASSDGGGGVNEQFF
TGTGCCAGCAGTGACGGAGGCGGAGGGGTAAATGAGCAGTTCTTC
>.|TRBV5-1|.|13|TRBJ1-1
CASSRTTGPEAFF
TGCGCCAGCAGTAGAACGACAGGTCCAGAAGCTTTCTTT
>.|TRBV25-1|.|14|TRBJ2-1
CASSDTGQSNEQFF
TGTGCCAGCAGTGACACTGGACAGAGCAATGAGCAGTTCTTC
>.|TRBV6-4|.|13|TRBJ2-7
CASSDTEQGEQYF
TGTGCCAGCAGTGATACTGAACAGGGCGAGCAGTACTTC
>.|TRBV29-1|TRBD1|15|TRBJ2-7
CSALVRQGATYEQYF
TGCAGCGCCCTAGTTCGGCAGGGGGCGACCTACGAGCAGTACTTC
>.|TRBV4-2|.|18|TRBJ2-2
CASSQGTLRERGFGELFF
TGTGCCAGCAGCCAAGGGACGTTACGGGAGAGGGGTTTCGGGGAGCTGTTTTTT